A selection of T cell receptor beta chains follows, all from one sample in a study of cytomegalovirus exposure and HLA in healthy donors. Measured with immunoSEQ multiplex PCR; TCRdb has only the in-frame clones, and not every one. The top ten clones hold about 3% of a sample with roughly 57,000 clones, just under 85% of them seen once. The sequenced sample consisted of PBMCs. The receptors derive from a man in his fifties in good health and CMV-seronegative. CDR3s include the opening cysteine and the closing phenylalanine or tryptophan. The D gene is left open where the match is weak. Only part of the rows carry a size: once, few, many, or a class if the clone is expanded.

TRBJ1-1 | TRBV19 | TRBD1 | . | CASSIGTVDRGGTEAFF | TGTGCCAGTAGTATCGGGACCGTGGACAGGGGAGGCACTGAAGCTTTCTTT
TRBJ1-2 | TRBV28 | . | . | CASRSRGGTVF | TGTGCCAGCAGGTCCCGGGGGGGTACCGTCTTC
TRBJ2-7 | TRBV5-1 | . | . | CASSLAEALEQYF | TGCGCCAGCAGCTTGGCTGAGGCCCTCGAGCAGTACTTC
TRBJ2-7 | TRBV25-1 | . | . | CASSEAEGHGYEQYF | TGTGCCAGCAGTGAAGCGGAGGGGCACGGCTACGAGCAGTACTTC
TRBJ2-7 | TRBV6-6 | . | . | CASSYRQPGVVHEQYF | TGTGCCAGCAGTTACCGGCAGCCGGGGGTGGTCCACGAGCAGTACTTC
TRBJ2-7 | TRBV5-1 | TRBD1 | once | CASSYDGTGFYEQYF | TGCGCCAGCAGCTACGATGGGACAGGGTTCTACGAGCAGTACTTC
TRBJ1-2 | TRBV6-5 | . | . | CASALGDSGKYGYTF | TGTGCCAGCGCGTTGGGGGACTCAGGGAAATATGGCTACACCTTC
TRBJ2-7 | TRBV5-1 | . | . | CASSPAPGYPYEQYF | TGCGCCAGCAGCCCAGCTCCGGGTTATCCCTACGAGCAGTACTTC
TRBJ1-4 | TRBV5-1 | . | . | CASRVTVLNEKLFF | TGCGCCAGCAGGGTCACTGTCCTTAATGAAAAACTGTTTTTT
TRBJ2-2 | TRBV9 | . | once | CASSVGYRERRTGELFF | TGTGCCAGCAGCGTAGGATATAGGGAGAGGCGCACCGGGGAGCTGTTTTTT
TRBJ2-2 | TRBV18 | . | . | CASSHRTGELFF | TGTGCCAGCTCACATCGGACCGGGGAGCTGTTTTTT
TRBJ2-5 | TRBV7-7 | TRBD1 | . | CASSLAGTGSLTGTQYF | TGTGCCAGCAGCTTAGCCGGGACAGGGAGCCTAACTGGGACCCAGTACTTC
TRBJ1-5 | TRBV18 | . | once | CASSQTGGAAVQPQHF | TGTGCCAGCTCCCAAACCGGAGGGGCGGCGGTTCAGCCCCAGCATTTT